Here is one T cell receptor beta chain with its context. Antigen specificity is unknown. This CDR3 is also generated by other DNA sequences in the sample. The sample belongs to a study of cytomegalovirus exposure and HLA in healthy donors. Study-wide points: As confirmed in vitro, three CMV-associated chains were specific for CMV antigens. A later analysis linked 15,000 to 20,000 TCR beta sequences to HLA alleles at 0.05 false discovery rate.

The primer mix had 60 Vbeta and 13 Jbeta primers. This table comes from immunoSEQ multiplex PCR, and its TCRdb copy is limited to in-frame clones, with some not included. The sample has some 150,000 clones, around three quarters seen once. Germline CDR1 is SGHRS and CDR2 is YFSETQ. The CDR3 is made up of 15 amino acids. With V trimmed by 4 bases and J by 0 bases, 4 bases remained unmatched. Regarding donors, all were healthy bone marrow donors. The sequence was collected from a young man in good health and CMV-seropositive. Sequenced input: PBMCs. The chain is built from TRBV5-1 and TRBJ1-5, with TRBD1 matching 7 bases. CDR3 region: CASSLGTDSNQPQHF. The DNA for the CDR3 is TGCGCCAGCAGCCTTGGGACAGATAGCAATCAGCCCCAGCATTTT.